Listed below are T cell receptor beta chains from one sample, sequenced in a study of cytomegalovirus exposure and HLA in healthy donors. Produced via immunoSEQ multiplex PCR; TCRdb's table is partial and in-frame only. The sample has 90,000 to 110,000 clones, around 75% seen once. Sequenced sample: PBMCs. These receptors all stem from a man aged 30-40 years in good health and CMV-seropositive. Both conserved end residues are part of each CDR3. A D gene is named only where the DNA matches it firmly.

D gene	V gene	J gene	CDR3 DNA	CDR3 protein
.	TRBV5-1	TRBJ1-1	TGCGCCAGCAGCTTGAGGGGAACTGAAGCTTTCTTT	CASSLRGTEAFF
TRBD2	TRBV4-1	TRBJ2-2	TGCGCCAGCAGCCAAGCGGGGGGGCGGGCCACCGGGGAGCTGTTTTTT	CASSQAGGRATGELFF
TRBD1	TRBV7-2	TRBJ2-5	TGTGCCAGCGCGAAAGACAGGGCCCAAGAGACCCAGTACTTC	CASAKDRAQETQYF
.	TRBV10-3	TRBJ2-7	TGTGCCATCAGTTCCCCGAAGGACAGTTACGAGCAGTACTTC	CAISSPKDSYEQYF
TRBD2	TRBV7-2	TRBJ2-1	TGTGCCAGCAGCAAAGGACTAGCGGGGGGCACAAGCTCCTACAATGAGCAGTTCTTC	CASSKGLAGGTSSYNEQFF
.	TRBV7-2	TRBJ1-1	TGTGCCAGCAGCTTAGCGGGGGGAGGGGTGAACACTGAAGCTTTCTTT	CASSLAGGGVNTEAFF
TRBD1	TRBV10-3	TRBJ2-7	TGTGCCATCAGTGAACCGGGACAGGGGGGGGCCCGGCAGTACTTC	CAISEPGQGGARQYF
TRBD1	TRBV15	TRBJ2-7	TGTGCCACCAGCAACCTACAGGGGTACGAGCAGTACTTC	CATSNLQGYEQYF
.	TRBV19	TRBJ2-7	TGTGCCAGTAGTATAGGAGGGGGTGACTACGAGCAGTACTTC	CASSIGGGDYEQYF
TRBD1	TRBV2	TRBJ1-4	TGTGCCAGCAGCCCTGACAGGGGGTCGACTAATGAAAAACTGTTTTTT	CASSPDRGSTNEKLFF
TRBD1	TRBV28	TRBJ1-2	TGTGCCAGCAGTTTACGGGACAGGGAGATGGGCTACACCTTC	CASSLRDREMGYTF
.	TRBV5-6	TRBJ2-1	TGTGCCAGCAGCTTGGCCAAGAGCCCCCGTGAGCAGTTCTTC	CASSLAKSPREQFF